The 13 T cell receptor beta chains listed next were all sequenced from one sample in a study of cytomegalovirus exposure and HLA in healthy donors. In the PCR, 60 Vbeta and 13 Jbeta primers were used. Clones were read by immunoSEQ multiplex PCR, and TCRdb kept only the in-frame ones, dropping some. This sample has around 100,000 clones, with 65% found just once. Sequenced material: PBMCs. The receptor set was obtained from a man aged 30-40 years in good health and CMV-seropositive.

In its sample, this clone was seen once. The chain has TRBV6-1 and TRBJ1-2; possibly TRBD1 for D (5 bases). Germline V lookup: CDR1 MNHNS, CDR2 SASEGT. This CDR3 is built from 13 residues. Between the trimmed V and J ends, which lost 6 bases and 8 bases, there was a span of 16 bases. CDR3 in DNA: TGTGCCAGCAGGGACCCTCAGGGATGGGGCTACACCTTC. Encoded protein: CASRDPQGWGYTF.

V usage is TRBV10-2 and J usage is TRBJ2-3; D is unresolved. The CDR3 consists of 11 residues. Per the germline V gene, CDR1 is WSHSY and CDR2 is SAAADI. Between the trimmed V and J ends, which lost 5 bases and 5 bases, there was a span of 5 bases. The CDR3 DNA reads TGCGCCAGCAGTTCCCAAGATACGCAGTATTTT. Its protein is CASSSQDTQYF.

As DNA, the CDR3 is TGTGCCAGCAGGGAAACTAGCGGGGGGGCCAAAGAGACCCAGTACTTC. Translating it yields CASRETSGGAKETQYF. V is TRBV6-1 and J is TRBJ2-5, with 13 bases aligning to TRBD2. Germline lookup yields CDR1 MNHNS and CDR2 SASEGT. The V and J ends lost 6 bases and 3 bases, in that order; junction bases with no gene match: 7. This CDR3 is 16 amino acids long.

V gene TRBV5-6 combines with J gene TRBJ1-2, with D uncertain. The CDR3 covers 14 residues. Germline loops: CDR1 SGHDT, CDR2 YYEEEE. V was trimmed by 0 bases and J by 7 bases, leaving 13 bases between them. The DNA of the CDR3 is TGTGCCAGCAGCTTGGGGGAGGGCTTCGGTGGCTACACCTTC. This sequence encodes CASSLGEGFGGYTF.

This clone was seen a single time. The V and J genes are TRBV5-4 and TRBJ2-3; TRBD2 matches at 9 bases. The J segment lost 6 bases and the V segment lost 4 bases, leaving 6 bases of the junction unmatched. The CDR3 runs to 14 residues. Germline V lookup: CDR1 SGHNT, CDR2 YYREEE (reference sequence). CDR3 sequence: CASSLSGGRDTQYF. In DNA, the CDR3 is TGTGCCAGCAGCCTCAGCGGGGGGAGGGATACGCAGTATTTT.

The chain employs TRBV19 and TRBJ1-4; 12 nucleotides align to TRBD1. J lost 1 base, V lost 3 bases, and 3 bases had no gene match. The CDR3 runs to 17 residues. Germline V CDR1 and CDR2: LNHDA, SQIVND (reference sequence). CDR3 residues: CASSIGTGGVTNEKLFF. As DNA, the CDR3 is TGTGCCAGTAGTATCGGGACAGGGGGCGTAACTAATGAAAAACTGTTTTTT. The entire variable domain, with the rest obtained from reference TRBV19 and TRBJ1-4, is as follows: DGGITQSPKYLFRKEGQNVTLSCEQNLNHDAMYWYRQDPGQGLRLIYYSQIVNDFQKGDIAEGYSVSREKKESFPLTVTSAQKNPTAFYLCASSIGTGGVTNEKLFFGSGTQLSVL.

The rearrangement links TRBV15 to TRBJ1-4; 7 bases fit TRBD1. This CDR3 has 15 residues. V lost 5 bases, J lost 3 bases, and 6 bases stayed unmatched. CDR1 is LNHNV and CDR2 is YYDKDF in the germline V gene (reference sequence). DNA for the CDR3: TGTGCCACCAGCCAAACAAGGGGGCCTAATGAAAAACTGTTTTTT. Translation: CATSQTRGPNEKLFF.

The chain employs TRBV18 and TRBJ1-2; TRBD1 is a possible D gene (5 bases). Germline CDR1 and CDR2: KGHSH and LQKENI. The CDR3 contains 12 residues. The ends were cut back, 4 bases at V and 3 bases at J, with 6 bases in the middle. This chain's CDR3 is CASSLTDYGYTF. The CDR3 DNA follows: TGTGCCAGCTCACTGACAGACTATGGCTACACCTTC.

The J gene is TRBJ2-2, the V gene TRBV19, with D maybe TRBD2 (7 bases). Trimming left V 8 bases short and J 3 bases short, with 16 bases between. The CDR3 length is 15 residues. Germline CDR1 reads LNHDA; CDR2 reads SQIVND (reference sequence). Written as DNA, the CDR3 is TGTGCCAGTTCAAGGGGGGGGGATTACACCGGGGAGCTGTTTTTT. Translated: CASSRGGDYTGELFF.

This clone was counted a few times. The chain is built from TRBV2 and TRBJ1-5; no clear D gene. Trimming shortened V by 5 bases and J by 15 bases, and 17 bases separated the two germline ends. The CDR3 length is 12 residues. CDR1 and CDR2 from the germline V gene are SNHLY and FYNNEI. The CDR3 bases are TGTGCCAGCAGTAAAGGTGGTATCCTCAGGCATTTT. It is translated as CASSKGGILRHF.

The chain combines TRBV27 with TRBJ2-7; D is possibly TRBD2 (6 bases). CDR1 and CDR2 from the germline V gene are MNHEY and SMNVEV (reference sequence). V was clipped by 8 bases and J by 0 bases, with 14 bases between them. The CDR3 extends over 14 amino acids. The CDR3 reads CASGTGVSSYEQYF. The CDR3 nucleotides are TGTGCCAGCGGCACGGGGGTTAGCTCCTACGAGCAGTACTTC.

This chain connects TRBV6-5 to TRBJ1-2; no clear D gene. CDR3 length equals 13 residues. V dropped 5 bases and J dropped 7 bases, with 14 bases sitting between them. The germline CDR1 and CDR2 sequences are MNHEY and SVGAGI. The CDR3 loop is CASSEIPYSGYTF. The DNA of the CDR3 is TGTGCCAGCAGTGAAATTCCCTACAGTGGCTACACCTTC.

The CDR3 DNA sequence: TGTGCCAGCAGTCCCAGGGGGTCCGGCTACGATAATTCACCCCTCCACTTT. Its protein product is CASSPRGSGYDNSPLHF. This chain links TRBV2 with TRBJ1-6, with 7 positions matching TRBD1. The length of the CDR3 is 17 residues. The V gene's germline CDR1 is SNHLY and CDR2 FYNNEI. Trimming took 5 bases from V and 5 from J; bases not matched to a gene: 12.